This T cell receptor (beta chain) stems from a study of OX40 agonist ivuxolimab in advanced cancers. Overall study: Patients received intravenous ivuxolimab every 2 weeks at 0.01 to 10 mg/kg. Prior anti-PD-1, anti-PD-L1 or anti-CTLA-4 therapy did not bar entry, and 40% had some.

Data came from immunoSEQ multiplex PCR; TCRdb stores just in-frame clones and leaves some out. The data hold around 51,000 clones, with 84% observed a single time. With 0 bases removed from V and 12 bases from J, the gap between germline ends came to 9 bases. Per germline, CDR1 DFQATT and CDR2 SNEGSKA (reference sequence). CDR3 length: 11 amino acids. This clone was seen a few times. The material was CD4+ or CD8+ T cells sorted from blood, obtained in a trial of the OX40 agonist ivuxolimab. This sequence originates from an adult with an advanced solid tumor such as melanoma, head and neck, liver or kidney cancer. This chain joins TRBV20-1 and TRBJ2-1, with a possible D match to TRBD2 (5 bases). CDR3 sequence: CSARDRTVQFF. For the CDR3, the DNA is TGCAGTGCTAGAGATAGGACTGTGCAGTTCTTC.